This is a list of T cell receptor beta chains from one sample in a study of CD8 T cells in ankylosing spondylitis. TCRdb reanalysed the 5' RACE reads using MiXCR and keeps one entry per CDR3 protein. The table has 750,000 to 850,000 distinct CDR3 sequences, about 12% seen once. The specimen sequenced was blood, either unsorted or a sorted T cell fraction (not recorded which). Receptor source: a male donor with ankylosing spondylitis. Both conserved end residues are trimmed from each CDR3.

TRBV7-2	TRBJ1-1	ASSPVVSNTEAF
TRBV20-1	TRBJ2-4	SAEGQGDIQY
TRBV4-1	TRBJ2-3	ASSQDITDTQY
TRBV12-3/TRBV12-4	TRBJ2-1	ASSLWPSGDEQF
TRBV9	TRBJ1-2	ASRLKQGAGGYT
TRBV5-1	TRBJ2-7	ASSRGLEQNEQY
TRBV9	TRBJ2-1	ASSVAKGEQF
TRBV5-1	TRBJ2-3	ASSSSSGSNTDTQY
TRBV29-1	TRBJ2-5	SAQGRDQETQY
TRBV28	TRBJ2-7	ASSLFGRAEQY
TRBV10-3	TRBJ1-2	AISDGGQPYGYT
TRBV20-1	TRBJ1-4	SAKSREKLF
TRBV20-1	TRBJ2-1	SASRDTTYNEQF
TRBV5-1	TRBJ2-1	ASSFGLAGELSYNEQF
TRBV20-1	TRBJ2-2	SARGSLNTGELS
TRBV7-9	TRBJ1-4	ASSLTVGSLNEKLF
TRBV20-1	TRBJ2-3	SGGQDYTDTQY
TRBV27	TRBJ2-5	ASSNTPYQETQY
TRBV6-2/TRBV6-3	TRBJ2-1	ASTGLAGRHEQF
TRBV5-1	TRBJ1-6	ASSSKDRDNSPLH
TRBV29-1	TRBJ2-5	SVFGWGEETQY
TRBV20-1	TRBJ2-7	SASPPQGYEQY
TRBV7-2	TRBJ1-1	ASSFRTGPGTEAF
TRBV13	TRBJ2-7	ASSVGVSSYEQY
TRBV7-3	TRBJ2-3	ASSLTGRPDTQY
TRBV14	TRBJ2-1	ASSQDWTSGRQF
TRBV4-3	TRBJ2-7	ASRAGLTSYEQY
TRBV4-2	TRBJ2-2	ASSQGGADTGELF
TRBV18	TRBJ2-7	ASSPRQGITSYEQY
TRBV10-3	TRBJ1-2	AISESREHGYT
TRBV5-6	TRBJ2-7	ASSLRSWTAYEQY
TRBV20-1	TRBJ2-5	SARQGTLETQY
TRBV20-1	TRBJ1-1	SETTRGTEAF
TRBV6-2/TRBV6-3	TRBJ1-1	ASSYYAGATEAF
TRBV7-9	TRBJ1-5	ASSLARGGGGNQPQH
TRBV5-1	TRBJ1-2	ASRDPATANYGYT
TRBV4-3	TRBJ2-2	ASSQQRGAGELF
TRBV12-3/TRBV12-4	TRBJ1-6	ASSLRGARSPLH
TRBV20-1	TRBJ1-1	SATRTGGVVAEAF
TRBV28	TRBJ2-3	ASSSRGLAGEARADTQY
TRBV7-3	TRBJ2-2	ASSLVPLNTGELF
TRBV5-5	TRBJ1-1	ASSFREAF
TRBV5-1	TRBJ2-5	ASSLAGGKETQY
TRBV20-1	TRBJ2-5	SATRTIQETQY
TRBV5-1	TRBJ2-7	ASSFLAVSYEQY
TRBV4-3	TRBJ1-3	ASSQRHVGNTIY
TRBV7-2	TRBJ2-1	ASSLGGTPTYNEQF
TRBV2	TRBJ2-2	ASSRRVNTGELF
TRBV7-2	TRBJ2-2	ASSLSSGTGELF
TRBV24-1	TRBJ2-1	ATSDSLAGDFYNEQF
TRBV6-2/TRBV6-3	TRBJ2-1	ASRPITGTSITSYNEQF
TRBV6-6	TRBJ2-6	ASIRSGANVLT
TRBV9	TRBJ2-2	ASSVLGTNTGELF
TRBV5-1	TRBJ2-1	ASSSSPAINEQF
TRBV12-3/TRBV12-4	TRBJ2-2	ASRRLVGVLNTGELF